The next 21 T cell receptor beta chains were all read from a single sample in a study of blood T cell repertoires in COVID-19 (TCRdb year 2020). The library came from the immunoSEQ multiplex PCR assay. The source is immuneACCESS, and TCRdb retained only in-frame sequences with V and J called. Part of the clones is not carried over; for the studies checked, unresolved V genes explain less than half of this, and the remainder is unexplained. Counted in this sample were 200,000 to 250,000 clones; around 86% of them appeared once. The ten top clones hold 8% to 10% of the sample. Sequencing was performed on peripheral blood. Receptors were obtained from a woman older than 75 with COVID-19, enrolled during active disease.

V and J are TRBV6-1 and TRBJ1-4, with D maybe TRBD1 (6 bases). The CDR3 covers 14 residues. With 6 bases removed from V and 7 bases from J, the gap between germline ends came to 15 bases. Germline loops: CDR1 MNHNS, CDR2 SASEGT. The CDR3 DNA follows: TGTGCCAGCAGGTCACAGGGATCTGGTGAAAAACTGTTTTTT. It specifies CASRSQGSGEKLFF.

The chain joins TRBV29-1 to TRBJ2-3, with D possibly matching TRBD2 (5 bases). Germline CDR1 is SQVTM and CDR2 is ANQGSEA. Deletions cut 5 bases from V and 4 bases from J, with 10 bases between. This CDR3 spans 12 amino acids. The CDR3 protein is CSVSEGADTQYF. As DNA, the CDR3 is TGCAGCGTTAGTGAGGGAGCAGATACGCAGTATTTT.

The gene calls are TRBV2 and TRBJ1-3; 8 bases are a match to TRBD1. CDR1 SNHLY and CDR2 FYNNEI come from the germline V gene. Unmatched junction bases numbered 5, after V lost 6 bases and J lost 4 bases. This CDR3 has 14 residues. CDR3 nucleotide sequence: TGTGCCAGCAGGCAAACAGGGGGAGGAAACACCATATATTTT. Residues: CASRQTGGGNTIYF.

The chain couples TRBV11-2 to TRBJ1-2, with 7 bases aligning to TRBD1. The trim removed 1 base at V and 4 bases at J, leaving 3 bases unmatched. The V gene's germline CDR1 is SGHAT and CDR2 FQNNGV. This CDR3 is built from 14 residues. The CDR3 nucleotides read TGTGCCAGCAGCTTAGGACAGGGCCTCTATGGCTACACCTTC. As protein: CASSLGQGLYGYTF.

This clone was recorded only once. This chain links TRBV27 with TRBJ2-4; D might be TRBD1 (6 bases). The CDR3 covers 16 residues. CDR1 and CDR2 from the germline V gene are MNHEY and SMNVEV (reference sequence). Deletions cut 5 bases from V and 0 bases from J, with 14 bases between. CDR3 sequence reads: CASSPRQALAKNIQYF. DNA of the CDR3: TGTGCCAGCAGTCCCCGACAGGCCCTAGCCAAAAACATTCAGTACTTC.

The chain joins TRBV7-9 to TRBJ2-1, with D possibly matching TRBD2 (6 bases). CDR3 size: 12 residues. The ends were cut back, 5 bases at V and 9 bases at J, with 11 bases in the middle. Germline CDR1 and CDR2: SEHNR and FQNEAQ (reference sequence). DNA of the CDR3: TGTGCCAGCAGCCGGGGACTGACTGAGCAGTTCTTC. Amino acids: CASSRGLTEQFF.

This chain uses TRBV9 with TRBJ2-5; D gene uncertain. The CDR3 totals 13 residues. Deletions cut 0 bases from V and 2 bases from J, with 5 bases between. From germline, CDR1 is SGDLS and CDR2 YYNGEE. In DNA, the CDR3 is TGTGCCAGCAGCGTAGGTGTACAAGAGACCCAGTACTTC. As protein: CASSVGVQETQYF. Drawing the rest from reference TRBV9 and TRBJ2-5, the complete variable domain is DSGVTQTPKHLITATGQRVTLRCSPRSGDLSVYWYQQSLDQGLQFLIQYYNGEERAKGNILERFSAQQFPDLHSELNLSSLELGDSALYFCASSVGVQETQYFGPGTRLLVL.

The chain joins TRBV19 to TRBJ1-1, with unresolved D. V was shortened by 10 bases and J by 3 bases, with 21 bases between the two germline ends. Germline CDR1 and CDR2: LNHDA and SQIVND (reference sequence). This CDR3 is 15 amino acids long. The CDR3 nucleotides are TGTGCCACCAGATCGGAGGTGGCAGATGACACTGAAGCTTTCTTT. Translated, it gives CATRSEVADDTEAFF.

The chain recombines TRBV6-1 with TRBJ1-5; tentative D call: TRBD1 (5 bases). This CDR3 region has 18 residues. The V gene lost 3 bases and the J gene lost 0 bases, with 18 bases spanning the gap. Germline V gene data show CDR1 as MNHNS and CDR2 as SASEGT. CDR3 sequence reads: CASSDLGRAAYSNQPQHF. Written as DNA, the CDR3 is TGTGCCAGCAGTGACCTGGGCAGGGCAGCTTATAGCAATCAGCCCCAGCATTTT.

This clone was detected only once. Just one base apart from a much larger clone, this may be a read error. Other nucleotide sequences from this sample produce the same CDR3. The chain links TRBV6-5 to TRBJ2-7; D possibly corresponds to TRBD1 (5 bases). Deletions cut 2 bases from V and 2 bases from J, with 7 bases between. Germline V gives CDR1 MNHEY, CDR2 SVGAGI. This CDR3 is built from 13 residues. CDR3 amino acids: CASSYPGTYEQYF. The DNA of the CDR3 is TGTGCCAGCAGTTACCCAGGGACCTACGAGCAGTACTTC.

The rearrangement links TRBV27 to TRBJ1-6; 7 bases are shared with TRBD1. CDR1 is MNHEY and CDR2 is SMNVEV in the germline V gene (reference sequence). The CDR3 totals 16 residues. V was clipped by 4 bases and J by 5 bases; unmatched bases: 8. This CDR3 is CASSSEQGPDNSPLHF. In DNA, the CDR3 is TGTGCCAGCAGTTCGGAACAGGGGCCCGATAATTCACCCCTCCACTTT.

Regarding this clone: It is unclear where the CDR3 begins or ends on the DNA, so no DNA is shown, and the CDR3 is as TCRdb lists it. This chain connects TRBV6-5 to TRBJ2-2; the table's D gene call, TRBD2, was not cross checked with the DNA. The germline V gene encodes CDR1 MNHEY and CDR2 SVGAGI. The CDR3 length is 15 residues, termini included. CDR3 residues: CASILDYLGTGELFF.

This chain links TRBV7-9 with TRBJ2-4, with 13 bases lining up with TRBD2. The CDR3 is 18 amino acids. Germline lookup yields CDR1 SEHNR and CDR2 FQNEAQ (reference sequence). Trimming cost V 5 bases and J 0 bases; bases outside gene matches: 7. Written as DNA, the CDR3 is TGTGCCAGCAGCCCGACTAGCGGGGGGACCCTAGCCAAAAACATTCAGTACTTC. This encodes CASSPTSGGTLAKNIQYF. Filled out from reference TRBV7-9 and TRBJ2-4, the complete variable domain reads DTGVSQNPRHKITKRGQNVTFRCDPISEHNRLYWYRQTLGQGPEFLTYFQNEAQLEKSRLLSDRFSAERPKGSFSTLEIQRTEQGDSAMYLCASSPTSGGTLAKNIQYFGAGTRLSVL.

The CDR3 spells CASSLQLSYEQYF. In nucleotides, the CDR3 is TGCGCCAGCAGCTTGCAGTTGTCCTACGAGCAGTACTTC. The chain has TRBV5-1 and TRBJ2-7; D not certain. Germline CDR1 reads SGHRS; CDR2 reads YFSETQ. The CDR3 extends over 13 amino acids. The V gene lost 1 base and the J gene lost 1 base, with 6 bases spanning the gap.

The chain is built from TRBV20-1 and TRBJ1-2; perhaps TRBD1 as D (6 bases). The V gene's germline CDR1 is DFQATT and CDR2 SNEGSKA (reference sequence). V lost 6 bases and J 8 bases, leaving 13 bases between the germline ends. The CDR3 loop spans 11 amino acids. CDR3 sequence reads: CSAAKGDGYTF. CDR3 bases: TGCAGTGCCGCTAAGGGGGACGGCTACACCTTC.

V is TRBV6-6 and J is TRBJ1-5; D gene ambiguous. CDR3 length: 14 residues. Trimming shortened V by 10 bases and J by 2 bases, and 15 bases separated the two germline ends. Germline CDR1 MNHNY, CDR2 SVGAGI (reference sequence). The CDR3 sequence is CATAADERNQPQHF. The CDR3 DNA reads as TGTGCCACAGCGGCAGACGAGCGCAATCAGCCCCAGCATTTT.

This clone has a handful of counts. V usage is TRBV9 and J usage is TRBJ2-2, with TRBD1 matching 7 bases. V trimming: 3 bases; J trimming: 1 base; junction bases outside the gene matches: 3. The CDR3 has 15 residues. CDR1 and CDR2 from the germline V gene are SGDLS and YYNGEE. The CDR3 protein is CASSEGQRNTGELFF. The DNA of the CDR3 is TGTGCCAGCAGCGAGGGACAGCGGAACACCGGGGAGCTGTTTTTT.

This clone was observed once. The chain joins TRBV5-1 to TRBJ2-5; 12 positions agree with TRBD1. V shed 4 bases, J shed 4 bases, and the junction held 8 bases outside the gene matches. CDR1 and CDR2 from the germline V gene are SGHRS and YFSETQ. This CDR3 is built from 16 residues. CDR3 protein: CASSRTGTGGRETQYF. As DNA, the CDR3 is TGCGCCAGCAGCCGGACCGGGACAGGGGGCCGAGAGACCCAGTACTTC. Full variable domain (outside the CDR3, taken from reference TRBV5-1 and TRBJ2-5): KAGVTQTPRYLIKTRGQQVTLSCSPISGHRSVSWYQQTPGQGLQFLFEYFSETQRNKGNFPGRFSGRQFSNSRSEMNVSTLELGDSALYLCASSRTGTGGRETQYFGPGTRLLVL.

The chain recombines TRBV5-8 with TRBJ1-1, with D tentatively TRBD1 (5 bases). The germline V and J ends were trimmed by 1 base and 1 base, with 11 bases remaining between them. The CDR3 is 15 amino acids. Germline CDR1 reads SGHTS; CDR2 reads YDEGEE. In nucleotides, the CDR3 is TGTGCCAGCAGCTTGAGGGGTAGCGGGAACACTGAAGCTTTCTTT. Translated: CASSLRGSGNTEAFF.

The chain employs TRBV19 and TRBJ2-3, with a tentative D call TRBD2 (5 bases). This CDR3 comprises 13 residues. Germline V CDR1 and CDR2: LNHDA, SQIVND (reference sequence). V lost 7 bases and J lost 1, with 9 bases in between. The CDR3 sequence is CASKRMGTDTQYF. The CDR3, as DNA: TGTGCCAGTAAGCGGATGGGCACAGATACGCAGTATTTT.

This chain connects TRBV7-9 to TRBJ1-4, with 8 bases aligning to TRBD1. This CDR3 is 14 amino acids long. CDR1 SEHNR and CDR2 FQNEAQ come from the germline V gene (reference sequence). With V trimmed by 4 bases and J by 7 bases, 5 bases remained unmatched. CDR3 amino acids: CASSSTGVLEKLFF. The CDR3 bases are TGTGCCAGCAGCTCGACAGGGGTTCTTGAAAAACTGTTTTTT.